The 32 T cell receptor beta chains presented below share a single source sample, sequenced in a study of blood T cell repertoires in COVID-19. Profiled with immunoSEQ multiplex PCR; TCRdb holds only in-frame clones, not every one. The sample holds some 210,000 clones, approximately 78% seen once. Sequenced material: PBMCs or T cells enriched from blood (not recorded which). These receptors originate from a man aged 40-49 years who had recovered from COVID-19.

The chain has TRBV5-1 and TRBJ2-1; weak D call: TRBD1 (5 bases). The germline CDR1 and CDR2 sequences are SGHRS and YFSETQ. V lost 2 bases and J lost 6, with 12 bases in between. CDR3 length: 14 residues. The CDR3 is CASSLLQTVNEQFF. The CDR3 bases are TGCGCCAGCAGCTTACTACAGACAGTCAATGAGCAGTTCTTC.

CDR3 sequence reads: CASSSGGFSTEAFF. The CDR3 nucleotides read TGCGCCAGCAGCTCCGGCGGGTTTAGCACTGAAGCTTTCTTT. This chain connects TRBV5-1 to TRBJ1-1; D unresolved. Trimming removed 3 bases at V and 4 bases at J, with 13 bases between. Looked up from germline, CDR1 is SGHRS and CDR2 is YFSETQ. This CDR3 is 14 amino acids long. Complete variable domain (other parts from reference TRBV5-1 and TRBJ1-1): KAGVTQTPRYLIKTRGQQVTLSCSPISGHRSVSWYQQTPGQGLQFLFEYFSETQRNKGNFPGRFSGRQFSNSRSEMNVSTLELGDSALYLCASSSGGFSTEAFFGQGTRLTVV.

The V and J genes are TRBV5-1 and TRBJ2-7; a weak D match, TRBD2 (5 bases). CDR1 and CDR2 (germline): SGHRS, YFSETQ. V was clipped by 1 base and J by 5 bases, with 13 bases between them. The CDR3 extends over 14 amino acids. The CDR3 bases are TGCGCCAGCAGCTTGATCCGGGGAGCCCACGAGCAGTACTTC. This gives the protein CASSLIRGAHEQYF. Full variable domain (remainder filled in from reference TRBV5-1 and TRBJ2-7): KAGVTQTPRYLIKTRGQQVTLSCSPISGHRSVSWYQQTPGQGLQFLFEYFSETQRNKGNFPGRFSGRQFSNSRSEMNVSTLELGDSALYLCASSLIRGAHEQYFGPGTRLTVT.

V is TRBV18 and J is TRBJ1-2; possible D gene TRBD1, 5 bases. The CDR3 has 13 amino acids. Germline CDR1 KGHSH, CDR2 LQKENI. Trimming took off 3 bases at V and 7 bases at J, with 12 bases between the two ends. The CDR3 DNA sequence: TGTGCCAGCTCACCTGACAGAACGGGTGGCTACACCTTC. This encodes CASSPDRTGGYTF.

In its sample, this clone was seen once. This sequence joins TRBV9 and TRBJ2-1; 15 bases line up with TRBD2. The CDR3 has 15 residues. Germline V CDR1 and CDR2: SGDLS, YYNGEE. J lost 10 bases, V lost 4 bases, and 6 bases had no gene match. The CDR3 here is CASSPGTSGRREQFF. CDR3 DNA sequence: TGTGCCAGCAGCCCAGGGACTAGCGGGAGGAGGGAGCAGTTCTTC.

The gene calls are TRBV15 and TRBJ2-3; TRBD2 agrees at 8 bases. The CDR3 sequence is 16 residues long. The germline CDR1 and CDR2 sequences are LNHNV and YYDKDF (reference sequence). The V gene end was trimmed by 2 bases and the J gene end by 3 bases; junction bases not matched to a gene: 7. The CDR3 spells CATSRPQLAATDTQYF. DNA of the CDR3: TGTGCCACCAGCAGACCCCAACTAGCGGCGACAGATACGCAGTATTTT.

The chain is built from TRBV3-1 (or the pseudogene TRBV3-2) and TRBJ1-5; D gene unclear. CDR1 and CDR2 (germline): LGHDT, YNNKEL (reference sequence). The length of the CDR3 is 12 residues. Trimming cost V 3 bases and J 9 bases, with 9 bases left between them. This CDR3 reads CASSHLSGPQHF. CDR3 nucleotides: TGTGCCAGCAGCCACTTAAGCGGGCCCCAGCATTTT.

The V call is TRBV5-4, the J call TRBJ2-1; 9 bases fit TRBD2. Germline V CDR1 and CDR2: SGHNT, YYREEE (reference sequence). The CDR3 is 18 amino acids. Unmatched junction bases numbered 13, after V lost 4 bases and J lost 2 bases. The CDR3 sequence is CASSPRGGLAGAYNEQFF. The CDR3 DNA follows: TGTGCCAGCAGCCCTCGCGGGGGACTAGCAGGAGCCTACAATGAGCAGTTCTTC.

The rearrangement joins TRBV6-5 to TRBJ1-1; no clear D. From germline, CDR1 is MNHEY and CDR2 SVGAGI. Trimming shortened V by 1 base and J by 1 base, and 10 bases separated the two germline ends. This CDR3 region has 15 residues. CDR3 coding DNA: TGTGCCAGCAGTTACTATGGAGGTAGGAACACTGAAGCTTTCTTT. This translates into CASSYYGGRNTEAFF.

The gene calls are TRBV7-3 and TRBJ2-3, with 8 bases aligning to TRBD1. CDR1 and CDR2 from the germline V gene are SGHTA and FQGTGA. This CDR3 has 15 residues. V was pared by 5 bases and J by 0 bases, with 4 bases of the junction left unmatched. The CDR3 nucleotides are TGTGCCAGCAGCCGGACAGGGACTAGCACAGATACGCAGTATTTT. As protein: CASSRTGTSTDTQYF.

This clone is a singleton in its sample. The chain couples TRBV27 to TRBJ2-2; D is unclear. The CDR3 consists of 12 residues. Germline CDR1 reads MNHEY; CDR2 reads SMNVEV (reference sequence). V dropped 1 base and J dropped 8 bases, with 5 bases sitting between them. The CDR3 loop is CASSLFAGELFF. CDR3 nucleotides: TGTGCCAGCAGTTTATTCGCGGGGGAGCTGTTTTTT.

This chain's CDR3 is CATSSPDRLAYGYTF. Here the CDR3 DNA reads TGTGCCACCAGCTCCCCGGACAGGTTGGCGTATGGCTACACCTTC. The chain carries TRBV15 and TRBJ1-2; the match to TRBD1 covers 7 bases. CDR3 length: 15 residues. Germline CDR1 and CDR2: LNHNV and YYDKDF (reference sequence). The trim removed 5 bases at V and 5 bases at J, leaving 11 bases unmatched.

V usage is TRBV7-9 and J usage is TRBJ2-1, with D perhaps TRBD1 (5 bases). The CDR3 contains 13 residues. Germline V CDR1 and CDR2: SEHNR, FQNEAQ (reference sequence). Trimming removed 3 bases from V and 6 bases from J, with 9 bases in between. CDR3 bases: TGTGCCAGCAGCTTGCCAGGGCGCAATGAGCAGTTCTTC. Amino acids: CASSLPGRNEQFF.

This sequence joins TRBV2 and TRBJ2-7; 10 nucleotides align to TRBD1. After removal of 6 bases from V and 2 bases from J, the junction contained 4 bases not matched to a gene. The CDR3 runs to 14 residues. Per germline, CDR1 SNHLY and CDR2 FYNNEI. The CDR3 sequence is CASRQDRGTYEQYF. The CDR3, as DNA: TGTGCCAGCAGACAGGACAGGGGGACCTACGAGCAGTACTTC. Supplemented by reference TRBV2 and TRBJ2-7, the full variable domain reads EPEVTQTPSHQVTQMGQEVILRCVPISNHLYFYWYRQILGQKVEFLVSFYNNEISEKSEIFDDQFSVERPDGSNFTLKIRSTKLEDSAMYFCASRQDRGTYEQYFGPGTRLTVT.

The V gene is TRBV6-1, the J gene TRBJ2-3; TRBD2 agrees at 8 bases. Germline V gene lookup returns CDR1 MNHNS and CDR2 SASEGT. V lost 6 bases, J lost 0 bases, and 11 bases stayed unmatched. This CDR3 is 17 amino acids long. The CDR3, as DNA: TGTGCCAGCAGAGAAACTCCGGGACTAGGTAGCACAGATACGCAGTATTTT. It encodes CASRETPGLGSTDTQYF.

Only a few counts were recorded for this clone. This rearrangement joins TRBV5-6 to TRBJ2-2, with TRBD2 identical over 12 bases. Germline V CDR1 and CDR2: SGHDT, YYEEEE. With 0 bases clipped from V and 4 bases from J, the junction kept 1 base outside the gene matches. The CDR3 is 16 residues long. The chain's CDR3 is CASSLGLAGATGELFF. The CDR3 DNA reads TGTGCCAGCAGCTTGGGACTAGCGGGAGCCACCGGGGAGCTGTTTTTT.

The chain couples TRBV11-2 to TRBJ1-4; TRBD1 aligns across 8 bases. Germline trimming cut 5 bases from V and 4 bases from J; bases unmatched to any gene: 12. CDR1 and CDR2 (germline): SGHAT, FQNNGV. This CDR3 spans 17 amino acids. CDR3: CASSPTGEGAVNEKLFF. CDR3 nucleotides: TGTGCCAGCAGCCCGACAGGGGAGGGGGCGGTTAATGAAAAACTGTTTTTT.

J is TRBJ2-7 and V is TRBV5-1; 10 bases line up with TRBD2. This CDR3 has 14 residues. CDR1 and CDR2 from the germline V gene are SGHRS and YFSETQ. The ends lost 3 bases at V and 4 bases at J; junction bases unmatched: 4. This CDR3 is CASSSLAGGYEQYF. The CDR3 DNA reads TGCGCCAGCAGCTCCTTAGCGGGGGGTTACGAGCAGTACTTC.

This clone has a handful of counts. As DNA, the CDR3 is TGTGCCAGCAGCTTAGTAGCTAGCGGGAGAATGTACGAGCAGTACTTC. Translated: CASSLVASGRMYEQYF. The chain carries TRBV11-2 and TRBJ2-7; the match to TRBD2 covers 10 bases. The CDR3 consists of 16 residues. V shed 1 base, J shed 4 bases, and the junction held 7 bases outside the gene matches. Germline V gene lookup returns CDR1 SGHAT and CDR2 FQNNGV.

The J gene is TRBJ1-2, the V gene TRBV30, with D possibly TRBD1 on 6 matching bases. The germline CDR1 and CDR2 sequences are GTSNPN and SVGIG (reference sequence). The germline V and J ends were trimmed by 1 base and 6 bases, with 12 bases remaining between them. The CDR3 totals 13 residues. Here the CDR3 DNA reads TGTGCCTGGAGTGAAGGGGGTTATGATGGCTACACCTTC. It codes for CAWSEGGYDGYTF.

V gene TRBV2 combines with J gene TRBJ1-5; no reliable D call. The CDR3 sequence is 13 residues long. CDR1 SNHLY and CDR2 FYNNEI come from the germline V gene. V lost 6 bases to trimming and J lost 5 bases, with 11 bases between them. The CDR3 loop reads CASRDTEYQPQHF. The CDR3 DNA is TGTGCCAGCAGGGATACAGAGTATCAGCCCCAGCATTTT. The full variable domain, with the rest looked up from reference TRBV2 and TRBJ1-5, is EPEVTQTPSHQVTQMGQEVILRCVPISNHLYFYWYRQILGQKVEFLVSFYNNEISEKSEIFDDQFSVERPDGSNFTLKIRSTKLEDSAMYFCASRDTEYQPQHFGDGTRLSIL.

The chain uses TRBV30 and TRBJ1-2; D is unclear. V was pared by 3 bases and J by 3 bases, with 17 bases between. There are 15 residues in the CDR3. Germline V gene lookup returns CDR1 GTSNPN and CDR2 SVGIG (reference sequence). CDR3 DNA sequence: TGTGCCTGGAGCCGCCTCAGTGGGGAGTACTATGGCTACACCTTC. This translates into CAWSRLSGEYYGYTF.

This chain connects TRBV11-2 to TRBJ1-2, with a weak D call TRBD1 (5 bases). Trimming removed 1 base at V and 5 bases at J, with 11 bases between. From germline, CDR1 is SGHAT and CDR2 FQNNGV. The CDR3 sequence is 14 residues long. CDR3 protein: CASSLGPGPYGYTF. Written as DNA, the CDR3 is TGTGCCAGCAGCTTAGGGCCAGGGCCTTATGGCTACACCTTC.

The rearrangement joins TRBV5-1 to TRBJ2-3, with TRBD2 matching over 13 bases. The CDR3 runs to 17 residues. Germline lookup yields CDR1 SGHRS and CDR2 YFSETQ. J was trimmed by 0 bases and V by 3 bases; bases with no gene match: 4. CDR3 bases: TGCGCCAGCAGCTCCCTGACTAGCGGGGGGAGCACAGATACGCAGTATTTT. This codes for CASSSLTSGGSTDTQYF. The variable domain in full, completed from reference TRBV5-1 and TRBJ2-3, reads KAGVTQTPRYLIKTRGQQVTLSCSPISGHRSVSWYQQTPGQGLQFLFEYFSETQRNKGNFPGRFSGRQFSNSRSEMNVSTLELGDSALYLCASSSLTSGGSTDTQYFGPGTRLTVL.

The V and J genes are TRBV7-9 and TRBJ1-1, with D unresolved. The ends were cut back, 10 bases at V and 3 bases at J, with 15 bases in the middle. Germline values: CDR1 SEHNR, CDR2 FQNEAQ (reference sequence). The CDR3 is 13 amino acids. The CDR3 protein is CAKTEQQHTEAFF. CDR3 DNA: TGTGCCAAAACTGAGCAACAGCACACTGAAGCTTTCTTT.

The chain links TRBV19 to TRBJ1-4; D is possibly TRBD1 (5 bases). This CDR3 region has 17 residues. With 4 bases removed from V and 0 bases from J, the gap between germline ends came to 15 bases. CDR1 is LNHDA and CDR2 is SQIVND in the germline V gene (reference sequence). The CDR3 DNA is TGTGCCAGTAGTAGGGGTCAGGGACTTGCAACTAATGAAAAACTGTTTTTT. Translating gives CASSRGQGLATNEKLFF.

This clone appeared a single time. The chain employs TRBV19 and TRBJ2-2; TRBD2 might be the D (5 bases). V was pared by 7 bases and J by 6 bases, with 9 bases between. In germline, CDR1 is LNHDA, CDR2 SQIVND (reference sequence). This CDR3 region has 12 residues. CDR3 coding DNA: TGTGCCAGTACTGCGGGTCCCGGGGAGCTGTTTTTT. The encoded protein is CASTAGPGELFF.

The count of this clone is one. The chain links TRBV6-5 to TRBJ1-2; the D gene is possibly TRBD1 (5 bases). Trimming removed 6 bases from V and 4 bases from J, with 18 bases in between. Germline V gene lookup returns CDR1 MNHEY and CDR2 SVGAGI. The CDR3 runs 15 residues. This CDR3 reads CASSSGPTDIYGYTF. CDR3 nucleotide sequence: TGTGCCAGCAGCTCTGGCCCGACAGATATCTATGGCTACACCTTC.

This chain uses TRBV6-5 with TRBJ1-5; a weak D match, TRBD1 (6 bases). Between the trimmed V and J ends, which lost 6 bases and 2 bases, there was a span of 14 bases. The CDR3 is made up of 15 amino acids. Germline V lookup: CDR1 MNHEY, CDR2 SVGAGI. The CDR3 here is CASSIDRSGNQPQHF. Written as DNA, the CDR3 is TGTGCCAGCAGCATCGACAGGTCAGGCAATCAGCCCCAGCATTTT.

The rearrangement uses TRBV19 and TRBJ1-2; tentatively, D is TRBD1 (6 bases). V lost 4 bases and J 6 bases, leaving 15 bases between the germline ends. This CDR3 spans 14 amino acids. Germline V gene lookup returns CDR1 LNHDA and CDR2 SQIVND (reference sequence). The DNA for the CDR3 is TGTGCCAGTAGTACCCACAGGGATATGGATGGCTACACCTTC. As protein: CASSTHRDMDGYTF.

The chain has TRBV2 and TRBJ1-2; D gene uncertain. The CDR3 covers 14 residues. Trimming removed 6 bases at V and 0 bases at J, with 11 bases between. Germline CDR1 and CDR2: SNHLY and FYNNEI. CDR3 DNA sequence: TGTGCCAGCAGCCTCGGCGGTTCTAACTATGGCTACACCTTC. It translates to CASSLGGSNYGYTF.

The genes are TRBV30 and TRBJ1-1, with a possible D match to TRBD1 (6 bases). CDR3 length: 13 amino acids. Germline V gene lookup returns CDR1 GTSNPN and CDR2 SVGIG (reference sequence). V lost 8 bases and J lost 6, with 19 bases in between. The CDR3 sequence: CAGGGRYPPEAFF. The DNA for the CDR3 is TGTGCCGGCGGGGGCAGATACCCTCCTGAAGCTTTCTTT.